Following are 2 T cell receptor beta chains from one sample sequenced in a study of identical twins. TCRdb re-analysed the 5' RACE reads in MiXCR, keeping a single row per CDR3 protein. The sample consists of about 280,000 distinct CDR3 sequences, 8% to 9% of them appearing once. In addition, the sample was reused for a study of yellow fever vaccine responses in identical twins.

Sequenced input: memory (CD45RO+) T cells sorted from blood. These receptors were taken from a woman younger than 35 in good health.

There are a few counts of this clonotype. The chain carries TRBV20-1 and TRBJ1-5; D not certain. Germline V lookup: CDR1 DFQATT, CDR2 SNEGSKA (reference sequence). Trimming shortened V by 1 base and J by 6 bases, and 7 bases separated the two germline ends. The CDR3 loop spans 12 amino acids. This CDR3 is CSARAPSQPQHF. As DNA, the CDR3 is TGCAGTGCTAGAGCCCCATCTCAGCCCCAGCATTTT.

This clonotype was recorded at least ten times. The V gene is TRBV25-1, the J gene TRBJ1-4; D is uncertain. There are 12 residues in the CDR3. The germline V gene has CDR1 MGHDK and CDR2 SYGVNS. V was trimmed by 4 bases and J by 8 bases, leaving 8 bases between them. The CDR3 nucleotides read TGTGCCAGCAGTGGAGGCTACGAAAAACTGTTTTTT. Translating gives CASSGGYEKLFF.